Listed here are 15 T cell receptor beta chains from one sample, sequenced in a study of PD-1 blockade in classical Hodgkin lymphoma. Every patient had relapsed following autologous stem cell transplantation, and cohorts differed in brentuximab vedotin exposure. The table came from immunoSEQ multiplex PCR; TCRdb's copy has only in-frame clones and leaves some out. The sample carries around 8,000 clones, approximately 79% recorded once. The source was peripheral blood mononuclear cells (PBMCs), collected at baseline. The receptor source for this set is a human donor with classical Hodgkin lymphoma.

The CDR3 sequence is CSVEGSGGNTDTQYF. DNA of the CDR3: TGCAGCGTAGAGGGGTCCGGCGGAAACACAGATACGCAGTATTTT. The rearrangement uses TRBV29-1 and TRBJ2-3; D possibly matches TRBD1 or TRBD2 (5 bases each). This CDR3 is built from 15 residues. Germline CDR1 reads SQVTM; CDR2 reads ANQGSEA. Deletions cut 6 bases from V and 2 bases from J, with 18 bases between.

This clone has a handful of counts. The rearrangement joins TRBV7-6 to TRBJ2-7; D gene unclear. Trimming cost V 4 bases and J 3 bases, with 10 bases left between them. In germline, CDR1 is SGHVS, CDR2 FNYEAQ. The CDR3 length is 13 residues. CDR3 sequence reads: CASSSSLSYEQYF. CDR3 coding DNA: TGTGCCAGCAGCTCATCGCTAAGCTACGAGCAGTACTTC.

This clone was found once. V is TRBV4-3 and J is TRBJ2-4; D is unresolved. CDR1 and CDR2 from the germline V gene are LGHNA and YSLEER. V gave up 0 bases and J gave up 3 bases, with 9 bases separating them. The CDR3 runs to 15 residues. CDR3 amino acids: CASSQESMVKNIQYF. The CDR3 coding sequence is TGCGCCAGCAGCCAAGAGTCTATGGTCAAAAACATTCAGTACTTC.

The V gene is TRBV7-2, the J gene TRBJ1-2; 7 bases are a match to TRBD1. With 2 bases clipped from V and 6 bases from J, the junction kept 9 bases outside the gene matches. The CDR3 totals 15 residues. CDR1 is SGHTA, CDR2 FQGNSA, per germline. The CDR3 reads CASSLRQGGLNGYTF. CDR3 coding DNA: TGTGCCAGCAGCTTACGGCAGGGGGGTTTGAATGGCTACACCTTC.

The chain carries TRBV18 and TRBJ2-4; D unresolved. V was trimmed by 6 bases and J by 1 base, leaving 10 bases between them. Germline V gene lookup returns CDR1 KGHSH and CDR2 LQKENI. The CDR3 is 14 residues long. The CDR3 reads CASSSGPAKNIQYF. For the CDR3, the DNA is TGTGCCAGCTCTTCTGGCCCGGCCAAAAACATTCAGTACTTC.

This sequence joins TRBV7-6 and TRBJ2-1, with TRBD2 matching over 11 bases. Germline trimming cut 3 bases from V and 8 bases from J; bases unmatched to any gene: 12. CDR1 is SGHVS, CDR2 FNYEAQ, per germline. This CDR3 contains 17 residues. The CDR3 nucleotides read TGTGCCAGCAGCTTGGGGCCCTTAGCGGGAGGGAGGCATGAGCAGTTCTTC. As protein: CASSLGPLAGGRHEQFF.

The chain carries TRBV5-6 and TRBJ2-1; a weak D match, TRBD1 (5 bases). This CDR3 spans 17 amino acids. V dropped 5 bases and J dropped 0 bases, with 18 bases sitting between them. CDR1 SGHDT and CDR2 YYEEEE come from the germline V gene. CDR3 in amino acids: CASRFNGAISSYNEQFF. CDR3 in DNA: TGTGCCAGCAGGTTTAATGGGGCGATAAGCTCCTACAATGAGCAGTTCTTC.

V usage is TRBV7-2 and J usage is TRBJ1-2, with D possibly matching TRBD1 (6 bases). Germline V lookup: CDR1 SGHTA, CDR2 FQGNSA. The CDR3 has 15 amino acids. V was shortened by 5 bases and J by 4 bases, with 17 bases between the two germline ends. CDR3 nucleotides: TGTGCCAGCAGCCCGAGGGGGGCCACACCCTATGGCTACACCTTC. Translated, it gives CASSPRGATPYGYTF.

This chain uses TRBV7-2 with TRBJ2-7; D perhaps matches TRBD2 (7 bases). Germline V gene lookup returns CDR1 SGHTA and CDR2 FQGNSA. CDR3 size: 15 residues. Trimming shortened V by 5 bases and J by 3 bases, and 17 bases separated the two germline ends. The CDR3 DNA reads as TGTGCCAGCAGCCCCCGGGGGGCCATCCTCTACGAGCAGTACTTC. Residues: CASSPRGAILYEQYF. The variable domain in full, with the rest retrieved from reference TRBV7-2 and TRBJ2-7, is GAGVSQSPSNKVTEKGKDVELRCDPISGHTALYWYRQSLGQGLEFLIYFQGNSAPDKSGLPSDRFSAERTGGSVSTLTIQRTQQEDSAVYLCASSPRGAILYEQYFGPGTRLTVT.

As DNA, the CDR3 is TGTGCCAGCAGTTACTCTCGACAGGGCATGACCTACGAGCAGTACTTC. Encoded protein: CASSYSRQGMTYEQYF. This chain links TRBV6-5 with TRBJ2-7, with 7 nucleotides matching TRBD1. From germline, CDR1 is MNHEY and CDR2 SVGAGI. The CDR3 extends over 16 amino acids. V lost 0 bases, J lost 2 bases, and 7 bases stayed unmatched.

The CDR3 sequence: CASSGGEGTHKGLTQYF. CDR3 bases: TGTGCCAGCAGTGGAGGGGAGGGAACCCACAAGGGATTGACCCAGTACTTC. The V gene is TRBV6-1, the J gene TRBJ2-5, with 7 nucleotides matching TRBD2. Germline trimming cut 4 bases from V and 7 bases from J; bases unmatched to any gene: 18. Germline V lookup: CDR1 MNHNS, CDR2 SASEGT. The CDR3 is made up of 17 amino acids.

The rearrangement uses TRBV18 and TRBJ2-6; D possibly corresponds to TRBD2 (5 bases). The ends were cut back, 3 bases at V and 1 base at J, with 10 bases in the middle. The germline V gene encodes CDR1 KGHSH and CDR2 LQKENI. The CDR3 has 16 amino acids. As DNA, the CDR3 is TGTGCCAGCTCACCTTCCCCGGGGTCTGGGGCCAACGTCCTGACTTTC. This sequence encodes CASSPSPGSGANVLTF.

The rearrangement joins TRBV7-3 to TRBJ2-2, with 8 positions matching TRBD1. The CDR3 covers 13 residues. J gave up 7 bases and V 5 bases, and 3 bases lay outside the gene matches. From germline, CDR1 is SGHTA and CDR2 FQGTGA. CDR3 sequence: CASSLQGDGELFF. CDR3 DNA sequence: TGTGCCAGCAGCCTACAGGGGGACGGGGAGCTGTTTTTT.

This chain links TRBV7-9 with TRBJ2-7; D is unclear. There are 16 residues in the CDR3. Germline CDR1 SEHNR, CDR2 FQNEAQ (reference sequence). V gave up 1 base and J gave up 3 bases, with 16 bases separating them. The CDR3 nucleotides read TGTGCCAGCAGCTTAGATGAGGTCCAGTCCATCTACGAGCAGTACTTC. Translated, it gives CASSLDEVQSIYEQYF.

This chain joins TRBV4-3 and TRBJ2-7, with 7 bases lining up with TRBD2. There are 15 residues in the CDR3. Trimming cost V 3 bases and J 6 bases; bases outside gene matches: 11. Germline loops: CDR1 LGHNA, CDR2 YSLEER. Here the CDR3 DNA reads TGCGCCAGCAGCCAGGACCGGGACTACCGACGCGAGCAGTACTTC. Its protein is CASSQDRDYRREQYF.